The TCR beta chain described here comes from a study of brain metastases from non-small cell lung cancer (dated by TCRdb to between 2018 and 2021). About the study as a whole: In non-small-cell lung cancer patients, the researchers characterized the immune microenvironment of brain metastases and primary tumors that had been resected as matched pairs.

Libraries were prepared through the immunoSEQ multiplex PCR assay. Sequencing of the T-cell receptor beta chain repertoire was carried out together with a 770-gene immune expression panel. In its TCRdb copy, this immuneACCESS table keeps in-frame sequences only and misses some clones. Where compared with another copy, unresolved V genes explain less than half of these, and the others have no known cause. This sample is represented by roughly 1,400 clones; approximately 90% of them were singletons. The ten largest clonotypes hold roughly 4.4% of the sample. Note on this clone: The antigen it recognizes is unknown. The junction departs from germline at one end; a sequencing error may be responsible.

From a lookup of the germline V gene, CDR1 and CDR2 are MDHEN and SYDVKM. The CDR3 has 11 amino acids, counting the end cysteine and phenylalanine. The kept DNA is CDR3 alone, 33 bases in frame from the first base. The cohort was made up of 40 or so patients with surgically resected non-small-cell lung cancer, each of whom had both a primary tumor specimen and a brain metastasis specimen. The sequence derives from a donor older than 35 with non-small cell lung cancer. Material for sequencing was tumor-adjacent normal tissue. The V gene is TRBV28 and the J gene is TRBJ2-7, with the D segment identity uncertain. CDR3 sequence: CTSSGTRRVYF. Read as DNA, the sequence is TGTACCAGCAGTGGAACCCGACGCGTATACTTC.